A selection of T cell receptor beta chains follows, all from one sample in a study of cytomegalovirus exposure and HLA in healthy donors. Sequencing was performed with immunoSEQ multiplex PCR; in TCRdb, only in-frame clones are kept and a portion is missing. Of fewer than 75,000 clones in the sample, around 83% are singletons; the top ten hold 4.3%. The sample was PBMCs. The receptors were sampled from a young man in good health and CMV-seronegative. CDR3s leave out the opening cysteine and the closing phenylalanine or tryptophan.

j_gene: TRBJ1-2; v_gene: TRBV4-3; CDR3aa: ASSQDAGREGYT
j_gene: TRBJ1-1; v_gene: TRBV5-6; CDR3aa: ASSPGQGFKNTEAF
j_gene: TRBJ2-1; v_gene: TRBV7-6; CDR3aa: ASSLEDGRNEQF
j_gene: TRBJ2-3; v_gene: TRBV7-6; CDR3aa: ASSPIETSFDTQY
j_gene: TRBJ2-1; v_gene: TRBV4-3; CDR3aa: ASSPLAGEPYNEQF
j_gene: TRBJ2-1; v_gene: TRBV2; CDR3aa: ASSEAHVLLAGGHTRNEQF
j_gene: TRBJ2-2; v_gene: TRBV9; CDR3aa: ASSVGQTNTGELF
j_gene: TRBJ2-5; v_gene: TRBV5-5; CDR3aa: ASSFSGDSKETQY
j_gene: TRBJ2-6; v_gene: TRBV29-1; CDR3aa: SVSDRNSGANVLT
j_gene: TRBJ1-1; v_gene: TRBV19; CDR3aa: ASSIWTGSTEAF
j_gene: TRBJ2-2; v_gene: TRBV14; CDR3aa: ASSKTGGLYPGELF
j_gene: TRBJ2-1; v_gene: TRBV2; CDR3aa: ASGREWAYNEQF
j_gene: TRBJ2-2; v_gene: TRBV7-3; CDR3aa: ASSLKGQGFTGELF
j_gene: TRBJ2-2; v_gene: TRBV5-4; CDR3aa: ASSSTRGLAVRTGELF
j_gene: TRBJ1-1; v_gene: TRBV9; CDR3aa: ASSVVADTEAF
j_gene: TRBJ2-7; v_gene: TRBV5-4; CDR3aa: ASSQAGQKLACEQY
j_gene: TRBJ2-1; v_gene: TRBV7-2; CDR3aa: ASSLVSAGGPNEQF
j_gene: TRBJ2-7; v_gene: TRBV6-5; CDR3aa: ASKRFHEQY
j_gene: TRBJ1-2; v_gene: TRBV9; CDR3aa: ASSLLGAGGYGYT
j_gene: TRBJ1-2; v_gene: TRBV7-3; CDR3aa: ASSSGSRYGYT
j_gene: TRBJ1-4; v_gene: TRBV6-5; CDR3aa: ASRAGLTNEKLF
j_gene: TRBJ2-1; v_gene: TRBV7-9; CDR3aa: ASSSAPGLETTNEQF
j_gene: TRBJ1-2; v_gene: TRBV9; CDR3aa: ASSPGDYGYT
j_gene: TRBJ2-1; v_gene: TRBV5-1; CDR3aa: ASSLANNYNEQF
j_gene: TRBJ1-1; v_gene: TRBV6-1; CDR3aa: ASRRGGDTEAF
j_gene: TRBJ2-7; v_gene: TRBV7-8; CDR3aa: ASSLSAYEQY
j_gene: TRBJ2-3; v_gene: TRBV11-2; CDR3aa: ASSFRGGAGDTQY
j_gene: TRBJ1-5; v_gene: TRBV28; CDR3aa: ASSLGAANNQPQH
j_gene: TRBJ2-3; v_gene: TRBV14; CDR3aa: ASSQDIGFLTDTQY
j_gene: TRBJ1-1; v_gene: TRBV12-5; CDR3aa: ASGLVLQGPAEAF
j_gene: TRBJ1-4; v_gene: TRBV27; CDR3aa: ASSYRDRGPGEKLF
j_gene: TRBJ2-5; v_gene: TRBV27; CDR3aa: ASSLSGSQETQY
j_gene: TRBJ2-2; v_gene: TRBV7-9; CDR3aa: ASSLVARQGWTGELF
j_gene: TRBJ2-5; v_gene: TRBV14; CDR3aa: ASSPPTGGSQETQY
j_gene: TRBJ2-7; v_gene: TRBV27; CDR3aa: ASSLARSYEQY
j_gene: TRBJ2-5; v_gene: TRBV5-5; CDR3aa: ASTPGTGLYLETQY
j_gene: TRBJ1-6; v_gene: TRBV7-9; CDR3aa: ASRDTYNSPLH